The entry below describes one T cell receptor beta chain. These data originate in a study of early stage breast cancer tumors. TCRdb's table, derived via immunoSEQ multiplex PCR, lists solely in-frame clones and lacks some. The profile shows about 41,000 clones, about two thirds of them singletons. This CDR3 is built from 14 residues. Trimming pared 1 base from V and 7 bases from J, leaving 10 bases between. Germline V gene lookup returns CDR1 LGHNA and CDR2 YSLEER. The sequencing sample was made of blood. This chain links TRBV4-3 with TRBJ2-2, with a possible D match to TRBD1 (5 bases). This TCR came from a person aged 50 to 59 with breast cancer. The CDR3 DNA is TGCGCCAGCAGCCAAGCATTCCAGGGCGGGGAGCTGTTTTTT. Translating gives CASSQAFQGGELFF.